The clone carrying this TCR beta chain occurred once. What it binds is not known. These donors were members of the roughly 120-subject validation cohort, a group separate from the approximately 700-subject first cohort. The V end was cut by 0 bases, the J end by 4 bases, with 10 bases between. The CDR3 has 14 amino acids. Looked up from germline, CDR1 is SGHRS and CDR2 is YFSETQ. Repertoires were generated with immunoSEQ multiplex PCR, while TCRdb's copy carries only in-frame clones and drops some. The sample carries 120,000 to 150,000 clones, approximately 90% recorded once. The data derive from a study of cytomegalovirus exposure and HLA in healthy donors. Study-wide results and limits: Specificity of a few CMV-associated chains for CMV antigens was verified in vitro. There were about 160 TCR beta chains listed as cytomegalovirus-associated. The study found most TCR sequences rare, yet found some public TCRs in many donors.

Sequencing input: PBMCs. V is TRBV5-1 and J is TRBJ2-5; possible D gene TRBD2, 6 bases. The TCR comes from a man aged 18 to 29 in good health and CMV-seronegative. The CDR3: CASSLEAAGETQYF. DNA of the CDR3: TGCGCCAGCAGCTTGGAGGCAGCGGGAGAGACCCAGTACTTC. The full variable domain, with the rest looked up from reference TRBV5-1 and TRBJ2-5, is KAGVTQTPRYLIKTRGQQVTLSCSPISGHRSVSWYQQTPGQGLQFLFEYFSETQRNKGNFPGRFSGRQFSNSRSEMNVSTLELGDSALYLCASSLEAAGETQYFGPGTRLLVL.